These T cell receptor beta chains were read from a single sample in a study of regulatory T cells in long-lasting Graves disease. TCRdb used MiXCR to reprocess the multiplex PCR reads, holding one entry per CDR3 protein. This repertoire shows about 310,000 distinct CDR3 sequences, 22% found once; its top ten account for approximately 60%. The material sequenced was peripheral blood mononuclear cells (PBMCs), taken when the disease was refractory, from a patient treated with antithyroid drugs. These receptor sequences come from a female donor with Graves disease. Both conserved end residues are part of each CDR3. D genes are given only for firm matches. A clone size is listed for some rows: how often the clone was seen (once, few, many), or a class if it is expanded.

>TRBV6-5|TRBJ1-5|TRBD1|few
CASSYSRDRWGNQPQHF
TGTGCCAGCAGTTACTCGAGGGACAGGTGGGGCAATCAGCCCCAGCATTTT
>TRBV2|TRBJ1-1|NA|many
CASRGTRGNTEAFF
TGTGCCAGCAGAGGAACGAGGGGTAACACTGAAGCTTTCTTT
>TRBV15|TRBJ1-2|NA|few
CATSREGGAAYGYTF
TGTGCCACCAGCAGAGAAGGCGGGGCGGCCTATGGCTACACCTTC
>TRBV6-5|TRBJ1-1|NA|many
CASSYSVRNTEAFF
TGTGCCAGCAGTTACTCGGTTAGGAACACTGAAGCTTTCTTT
>TRBV20-1|TRBJ2-2|TRBD1|few
CSARMDRTNTGELFF
TGCAGTGCTAGAATGGACAGGACGAACACCGGGGAGCTGTTTTTT
>TRBV12-3/TRBV12-4|TRBJ1-5|TRBD1|many
CASTPPRGQGAKQPQHF
TGTGCCAGCACCCCGCCGAGGGGACAGGGGGCTAAACAGCCCCAGCATTTT
>TRBV7-2|TRBJ2-7|NA|few
CASSSFGSTVSYEQYF
TGTGCCAGCAGTTCCTTTGGGAGTACCGTTTCCTACGAGCAGTACTTC
>TRBV5-1|TRBJ2-5|NA|NA
CASSLGYGGFGETQYF
TGCGCCAGCAGCTTGGGTTATGGGGGTTTTGGGGAGACCCAGTACTTC
>TRBV20-1|TRBJ2-7|TRBD1|NA
CSAVPGQGAYEQYF
TGCAGTGCTGTACCGGGACAGGGGGCCTACGAGCAGTACTTC
>TRBV5-5|TRBJ2-4|TRBD2|few
CASSLAHPGLGGRTQYF
TGTGCCAGCAGCTTGGCTCACCCGGGACTAGGGGGAAGAACTCAGTACTTC
>TRBV4-1|TRBJ2-2|TRBD2|few
CASSSRLAGAGELFF
TGCGCCAGCAGCTCCCGACTAGCGGGAGCCGGGGAGCTGTTTTTT
>TRBV20-1|TRBJ1-5|NA|NA
CSAREGGSSQPQHF
TGCAGTGCTAGAGAGGGTGGCAGTTCTCAGCCCCAGCATTTT